The 7 T cell receptor beta chains in this list originate from one sample, sequenced in a study of cytomegalovirus exposure and HLA in healthy donors. Assay: immunoSEQ multiplex PCR; the TCRdb copy retains only in-frame clones and omits some. The top ten clones hold under 2% of a sample with more than 95,000 clones, approximately 90% of them seen once. The specimen was PBMCs. These receptors were obtained from a woman between 18 and 29 years old in good health and CMV-seronegative.

J is TRBJ2-5 and V is TRBV7-7, with a weak D call TRBD2 (6 bases). V lost 5 bases, J lost 0 bases, and 10 bases lay in between. The CDR3 totals 14 residues. The germline V gene has CDR1 SSHAT and CDR2 FNYEAQ (reference sequence). CDR3 bases: TGTGCCAGCAGCCGGGGGACTCACCAAGAGACCCAGTACTTC. Protein sequence: CASSRGTHQETQYF.

The V and J genes are TRBV29-1 and TRBJ1-1, with 7 bases aligning to TRBD1. This CDR3 spans 14 amino acids. Germline loops: CDR1 SQVTM, CDR2 ANQGSEA. V shed 7 bases, J shed 6 bases, and the junction held 14 bases outside the gene matches. CDR3 in amino acids: CSGTGTERRPEAFF. The CDR3 nucleotides are TGCAGCGGTACCGGGACAGAGAGGCGGCCTGAAGCTTTCTTT.

V and J are TRBV4-3 and TRBJ2-7; D ambiguous. The CDR3 has 15 amino acids. V was shortened by 3 bases and J by 7 bases, with 19 bases between the two germline ends. Germline CDR1 and CDR2: LGHNA and YSLEER. CDR3 protein: CASSHSIGSPLEQYF. CDR3 nucleotide sequence: TGCGCCAGCAGCCATTCCATCGGGTCCCCCCTGGAGCAGTACTTC.

The chain joins TRBV6-1 to TRBJ2-2; no clear D. The CDR3 has 14 residues. V shed 1 base and J shed 5 bases, with 8 bases lying between them. CDR1 MNHNS and CDR2 SASEGT come from the germline V gene. The CDR3 protein is CASSEVRRTGELFF. DNA of the CDR3: TGTGCCAGCAGTGAAGTGCGGCGGACCGGGGAGCTGTTTTTT.

The V and J genes are TRBV7-6 and TRBJ2-7; 9 nucleotides line up with TRBD1. Germline V gene sequence: CDR1 SGHVS, CDR2 FNYEAQ. V was pared by 1 base and J by 3 bases, with 7 bases of the junction left unmatched. The CDR3 consists of 16 residues. The DNA for the CDR3 is TGTGCCAGCAGCTTAGGAACGCCGGGACAGGGCTACGAGCAGTACTTC. Its translation: CASSLGTPGQGYEQYF.

The chain links TRBV7-9 to TRBJ1-1; 7 bases are a match to TRBD1. The ends lost 1 base at V and 11 bases at J; junction bases unmatched: 10. The CDR3 length is 14 residues. CDR1 is SEHNR, CDR2 FQNEAQ, per germline (reference sequence). The CDR3 loop reads CASSLETGAGRAFF. The CDR3 region has the DNA TGTGCCAGCAGCTTAGAAACAGGGGCTGGACGGGCTTTCTTT.

The chain links TRBV5-6 to TRBJ1-5; D possibly corresponds to TRBD1 (6 bases). Germline V lookup: CDR1 SGHDT, CDR2 YYEEEE. The CDR3 covers 15 residues. V lost 3 bases and J lost 7, with 17 bases in between. CDR3: CASSSQGNGLQPQHF. Written as DNA, the CDR3 is TGTGCCAGCAGCTCCCAGGGGAATGGATTACAGCCCCAGCATTTT.